This entry lists 4 T cell receptor beta chains sequenced from one sample in a study of cytomegalovirus exposure and HLA in healthy donors. Vbeta (60) and Jbeta (13) primers were used in the PCR. Assay used: immunoSEQ multiplex PCR; TCRdb lists only in-frame clones, some missing. Here the sample spans over 85,000 clones, around 77% being singletons. The source material was PBMCs. These receptors were taken from a male donor in good health and CMV-seropositive.

The V gene is TRBV11-3, the J gene TRBJ2-6; D remains unclear. V was pared by 4 bases and J by 0 bases, with 4 bases between. The CDR3 runs 14 residues. From germline, CDR1 is SGHNT and CDR2 YENEEA. The CDR3 spells CASSSSSGANVLTF. CDR3 nucleotides: TGTGCCAGCAGCTCCTCCTCTGGGGCCAACGTCCTGACTTTC.

Of note for this clone: One end of the junction fails to match germline, which may point to a read error. The same CDR3 is also encoded by other DNA sequences in this sample. The rearrangement uses TRBV2 and TRBJ1-2, with 7 bases matching TRBD1. Germline loops: CDR1 SNHLY, CDR2 FYNNEI. The CDR3 is made up of 15 amino acids. The CDR3: CASSQYTGAAGSYTF. The CDR3 DNA follows: TGCGCCAGCAGTCAGTATACAGGGGCCGCTGGGTCCTACACCTTC.

The chain uses TRBV27 and TRBJ2-4, with a tentative D call TRBD1 (6 bases). The CDR3 covers 15 residues. Trimming removed 5 bases from V and 0 bases from J, with 11 bases in between. From germline, CDR1 is MNHEY and CDR2 SMNVEV (reference sequence). CDR3 in amino acids: CASSPGALAKNIQYF. The DNA for the CDR3 is TGTGCCAGCAGTCCAGGGGCTCTAGCCAAAAACATTCAGTACTTC.

The V gene is TRBV18, the J gene TRBJ2-7; D call uncertain. The CDR3 is 13 amino acids. The germline gives CDR1 KGHSH, CDR2 LQKENI. V lost 5 bases and J lost 5, with 13 bases in between. This CDR3 is CASSAVRSDEQYF. The CDR3 DNA sequence: TGTGCCAGCTCAGCGGTACGGTCTGACGAGCAGTACTTC.